This entry lists 24 T cell receptor beta chains sequenced from one sample in a study of blood T cell repertoires in COVID-19. Method: immunoSEQ multiplex PCR; TCRdb's copy keeps in-frame clones and lacks some. Here the sample spans some 150,000 clones, 78% being singletons. The specimen sequenced was peripheral blood. Every receptor here comes from a man aged 80 or over with acute or convalescent COVID-19.

This clone was recorded only once. The V gene is TRBV5-1, the J gene TRBJ2-5; 8 bases agree with TRBD1. J lost 3 bases, V lost 3 bases, and 4 bases had no gene match. The CDR3 is made up of 14 amino acids. Germline V gives CDR1 SGHRS, CDR2 YFSETQ. The CDR3 nucleotides are TGCGCCAGCAGCTACGGACAGGGAGAAGAGACCCAGTACTTC. Its protein is CASSYGQGEETQYF.

V and J are TRBV7-2 and TRBJ2-2; TRBD1 matches 11 bases. The CDR3 contains 15 residues. Germline V gene sequence: CDR1 SGHTA, CDR2 FQGNSA. Trimming cost V 1 base and J 6 bases; bases outside gene matches: 1. CDR3 sequence: CASSLGTGGSGELFF. CDR3 DNA: TGTGCCAGCAGCTTAGGGACAGGGGGCTCCGGGGAGCTGTTTTTT.

This chain uses TRBV5-1 with TRBJ1-1; the match to TRBD1 covers 8 bases. V lost 4 bases, J lost 2 bases, and 4 bases stayed unmatched. This CDR3 is built from 14 residues. Germline-derived CDR1 and CDR2 are SGHRS and YFSETQ. The CDR3 region is CASSRGTGNTEAFF. The DNA of the CDR3 is TGCGCCAGCAGCAGAGGGACAGGTAACACTGAAGCTTTCTTT.

V gene TRBV3-1 (or the pseudogene TRBV3-2) combines with J gene TRBJ1-1, with TRBD1 identical over 7 bases. Germline V lookup: CDR1 LGHDT, CDR2 YNNKEL (reference sequence). CDR3 length: 15 residues. Losses at the gene ends were 4 bases for V and 5 bases for J; bases not matched to a gene: 10. The CDR3 protein is CASSPQGDSGTEAFF. In nucleotides, the CDR3 is TGTGCCAGCAGCCCCCAAGGGGACAGTGGGACTGAAGCTTTCTTT.

This clone came up a few times. The chain has TRBV7-6 and TRBJ1-1, with D perhaps TRBD1 (6 bases). This CDR3 spans 12 amino acids. Trimming stripped 3 bases from V and 8 bases from J, with 10 bases between. Germline CDR1 reads SGHVS; CDR2 reads FNYEAQ. The CDR3 DNA reads as TGTGCCAGCAGCTTGTGGGGGGGCGAAGCTTTCTTT. Translation: CASSLWGGEAFF. The full variable domain, in which reference TRBV7-6 and TRBJ1-1 provide the parts outside the CDR3, is GAGVSQSPRYKVTKRGQDVALRCDPISGHVSLYWYRQALGQGPEFLTYFNYEAQQDKSGLPNDRFSAERPEGSISTLTIQRTEQRDSAMYRCASSLWGGEAFFGQGTRLTVV.

The V and J genes are TRBV9 and TRBJ1-1; D might be TRBD1 (5 bases). CDR3 size: 17 residues. From germline, CDR1 is SGDLS and CDR2 YYNGEE. V was shortened by 1 base and J by 3 bases, with 19 bases between the two germline ends. The CDR3 loop reads CASSVYGSLGADTEAFF. The CDR3 coding sequence is TGTGCCAGCAGCGTATATGGGTCGTTAGGGGCAGACACTGAAGCTTTCTTT.

This chain connects TRBV7-9 to TRBJ2-5; possible D gene TRBD1, 6 bases. Germline CDR1 SEHNR, CDR2 FQNEAQ (reference sequence). V was trimmed by 4 bases and J by 4 bases, leaving 16 bases between them. The CDR3 spans 15 residues. The CDR3: CASSSPRGTVETQYF. DNA of the CDR3: TGTGCCAGCAGCTCCCCGAGGGGGACGGTAGAGACCCAGTACTTC.

The chain links TRBV12-5 to TRBJ2-1; 11 bases agree with TRBD2. From germline, CDR1 is LGHNT and CDR2 FRNRAP. The CDR3 is made up of 15 amino acids. The junction had 11 bases not matched to a gene; V was cut back by 7 bases and J by 9 bases. The CDR3 DNA sequence: TGTGCTAGTGTTCCCCCGGGACTAGCGGTGGGTGAGCAGTTCTTC. This gives the protein CASVPPGLAVGEQFF.

V is TRBV5-1 and J is TRBJ2-7; D is undetermined. Germline values: CDR1 SGHRS, CDR2 YFSETQ. The CDR3 has 11 residues. V lost 5 bases and J lost 2, with 5 bases in between. CDR3 sequence reads: CASRSAYEQYF. DNA of the CDR3: TGCGCCAGCAGGTCCGCCTACGAGCAGTACTTC.

This clone was seen more than once but under ten times. This chain uses TRBV7-9 with TRBJ2-7; 7 bases map to TRBD1. Germline assignment: CDR1 SEHNR and CDR2 FQNEAQ (reference sequence). The CDR3 sequence is 17 residues long. V lost 1 base and J lost 1; bases outside the gene matches: 10. Written as DNA, the CDR3 is TGTGCCAGCAGCTTAGGGGGGACAGCGCAAGGGTCCTACGAGCAGTACGTC. This translates into CASSLGGTAQGSYEQYV.

The rearrangement joins TRBV4-2 to TRBJ1-1; 7 bases are a match to TRBD1. Trimming cost V 4 bases and J 3 bases; bases outside gene matches: 5. CDR1 is LGHNA, CDR2 YNFKEQ, per germline. This CDR3 comprises 14 residues. The CDR3 reads CASSPKTGDTEAFF. The DNA for the CDR3 is TGTGCCAGCAGCCCAAAAACAGGGGACACTGAAGCTTTCTTT.

The CDR3 DNA sequence: TGTGCCATCAGTGAGTTCCGGACAGGCTACAATGAGCAGTTCTTC. Protein sequence: CAISEFRTGYNEQFF. V usage is TRBV10-3 and J usage is TRBJ2-1, with TRBD1 matching over 7 bases. V shed 1 base, J shed 3 bases, and the junction held 3 bases outside the gene matches. CDR1 and CDR2 (germline): ENHRY, SYGVKD. This CDR3 is built from 15 residues.

The rearrangement joins TRBV4-1 to TRBJ1-4; TRBD1 might be the D (6 bases). The CDR3 has 15 amino acids. Trimming shortened V by 4 bases and J by 4 bases, and 13 bases separated the two germline ends. The germline gives CDR1 MGHRA, CDR2 YSYEKL. As DNA, the CDR3 is TGCGCCAGCAGCCCCCCGACAGGTCGTAATGAAAAACTGTTTTTT. Its translation: CASSPPTGRNEKLFF.

The CDR3 DNA follows: TGTGCCAGCAGCTTGTTCGGCAGGGAGAACACCGGGGAGCTGTTTTTT. Residues: CASSLFGRENTGELFF. The genes are TRBV5-6 and TRBJ2-2; maybe TRBD1 (5 bases). The ends were cut back, 1 base at V and 1 base at J, with 11 bases in the middle. Germline CDR1 and CDR2: SGHDT and YYEEEE. The CDR3 loop spans 16 amino acids.

The chain joins TRBV29-1 to TRBJ2-2; 15 bases agree with TRBD2. V gave up 6 bases and J gave up 0 bases; unmatched junction bases: 11. This CDR3 is built from 19 residues. Germline CDR1 SQVTM, CDR2 ANQGSEA. The CDR3 here is CSVSDGLAGGMSNTGELFF. The CDR3 bases are TGCAGCGTGAGCGATGGACTAGCGGGGGGGATGTCGAACACCGGGGAGCTGTTTTTT.

The chain is built from TRBV5-1 and TRBJ1-1, with 9 bases matching TRBD1. CDR3 length: 15 amino acids. Germline lookup yields CDR1 SGHRS and CDR2 YFSETQ. V lost 5 bases to trimming and J lost 4 bases; unmatched junction nucleotides: 9. Here the CDR3 reads CASRWGQGLGTEAFF. CDR3 DNA sequence: TGCGCCAGCAGATGGGGACAGGGTTTAGGCACTGAAGCTTTCTTT.

The chain has TRBV19 and TRBJ1-5; a weak D match, TRBD1 (6 bases). CDR3 length equals 15 residues. Germline V lookup: CDR1 LNHDA, CDR2 SQIVND (reference sequence). The V and J ends lost 8 bases and 5 bases respectively, with 19 bases between them. CDR3 sequence reads: CASCGEGGVYQPQHF. In DNA, the CDR3 is TGTGCCAGTTGCGGAGAGGGGGGGGTCTATCAGCCCCAGCATTTT.

The chain has TRBV28 and TRBJ1-2; 7 bases line up with TRBD1. The junction had 7 bases not matched to a gene; V was cut back by 6 bases and J by 0 bases. The CDR3 runs 15 residues. Looked up from germline, CDR1 is MDHEN and CDR2 is SYDVKM. The DNA of the CDR3 is TGTGCCAGCAGCCCGGCAGGGGGTACTAACTATGGCTACACCTTC. It yields the protein CASSPAGGTNYGYTF.

This sequence joins TRBV18 and TRBJ2-7; 9 nucleotides agree with TRBD1. Germline V CDR1 and CDR2: KGHSH, LQKENI. This CDR3 is built from 14 residues. The V segment lost 3 bases and the J segment 3 bases; nucleotides outside the gene matches: 3. The CDR3 nucleotides read TGTGCCAGCTCACCGGGACAGGGTAACTACGAGCAGTACTTC. This translates into CASSPGQGNYEQYF.

The table lists this clone with a few counts. This sequence joins TRBV7-6 and TRBJ2-7, with 10 bases lining up with TRBD1. The junction had 6 bases not matched to a gene; V was cut back by 4 bases and J by 3 bases. The CDR3 is 15 amino acids. The germline gives CDR1 SGHVS, CDR2 FNYEAQ. This CDR3 reads CASSSARDRGYEQYF. The CDR3 coding sequence is TGTGCCAGCAGCTCAGCCCGGGACAGGGGCTACGAGCAGTACTTC.

The sample holds many counts of this clone. The genes are TRBV7-6 and TRBJ2-7; D is unclear. CDR3 size: 11 residues. The germline V and J ends were trimmed by 2 bases and 6 bases, with 5 bases remaining between them. The germline gives CDR1 SGHVS, CDR2 FNYEAQ. CDR3 loop: CASSLTGEQYF. DNA for the CDR3: TGTGCCAGCAGCTTAACGGGCGAGCAGTACTTC.

The chain recombines TRBV3-1 (or the pseudogene TRBV3-2) with TRBJ2-1; 11 bases match TRBD2. Germline V gene lookup returns CDR1 LGHDT and CDR2 YNNKEL (reference sequence). This CDR3 comprises 18 residues. The V gene end was trimmed by 1 base and the J gene end by 8 bases; junction bases not matched to a gene: 13. The CDR3 protein is CASSQGRSSGGLLDEQFF. In nucleotides, the CDR3 is TGTGCCAGCAGCCAAGGTCGGTCTAGCGGGGGGCTGTTGGATGAGCAGTTCTTC.

The chain recombines TRBV6-1 with TRBJ1-1, with D tentatively TRBD1 (6 bases). This CDR3 has 12 residues. V lost 3 bases to trimming and J lost 6 bases, with 8 bases between them. The V gene's germline CDR1 is MNHNS and CDR2 SASEGT. The CDR3 DNA sequence: TGTGCCAGCAGTGACAGGGGTTCTGAAGCTTTCTTT. Its protein is CASSDRGSEAFF.

This sequence joins TRBV10-3 and TRBJ2-6; 9 bases line up with TRBD1. V trimming: 5 bases; J trimming: 2 bases; junction bases outside the gene matches: 7. This CDR3 comprises 17 residues. Germline CDR1 and CDR2: ENHRY and SYGVKD. CDR3 in amino acids: CAISPSRQGAGANVLTF. As DNA, the CDR3 is TGTGCCATCAGTCCCTCCCGACAGGGGGCTGGGGCCAACGTCCTGACTTTC.